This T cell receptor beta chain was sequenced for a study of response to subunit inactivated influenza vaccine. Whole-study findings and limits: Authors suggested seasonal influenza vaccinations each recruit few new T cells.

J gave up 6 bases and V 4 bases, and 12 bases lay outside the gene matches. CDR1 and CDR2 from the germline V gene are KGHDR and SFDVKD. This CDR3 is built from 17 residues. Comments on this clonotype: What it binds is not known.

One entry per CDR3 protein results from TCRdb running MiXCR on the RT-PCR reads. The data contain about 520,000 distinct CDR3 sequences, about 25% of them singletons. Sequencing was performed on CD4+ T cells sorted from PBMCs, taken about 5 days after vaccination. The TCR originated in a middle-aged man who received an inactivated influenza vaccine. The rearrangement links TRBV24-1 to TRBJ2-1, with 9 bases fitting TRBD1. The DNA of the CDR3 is TGTGCCACCAGTGACCCAAAAACCGGGACAGGGCTCAATGAGCAGTTCTTC. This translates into CATSDPKTGTGLNEQFF.